This T cell receptor (beta chain) was sequenced during a study of T cells after yellow fever vaccination. This CDR3 is 12 amino acids long. CDR1 is DFQATT and CDR2 is SNEGSKA in the germline V gene (reference sequence). Trimming cost V 6 bases and J 4 bases, with 11 bases left between them. TCRdb re-derived calls from the 5' RACE reads in MiXCR, one entry per CDR3 protein. The sample holds 90,000 to 130,000 distinct CDR3 sequences, 7.5% to 9.5% seen once. The source is a man under 40 who received the YFV17D yellow fever vaccine. The sequences come from CD8+ T cells sorted from PBMCs, collected 45 days after the yellow fever booster vaccination. The chain is built from TRBV20-1 and TRBJ2-3, with no clear D. The CDR3 loop reads CSAPFEADTQYF. The DNA of the CDR3 is TGCAGTGCCCCCTTCGAAGCAGATACGCAGTATTTT.